A single TCR beta chain is shown here with its context. The entirety of the isolated RNA underwent reverse transcription, so expressed TCRB transcripts were sequenced. Here immunoSEQ multiplex PCR was the method, and the copy in TCRdb shows in-frame clones only, minus some. This sample yields under 50,000 clones, of which under 65% are seen a single time; 2.1% belongs to the top ten. The source of the sample is a study of beta chain features in type 1 diabetes. Sequences were obtained from Tregs from blood. This clonotype was sampled from a woman younger than 30 in good health.

The CDR3 is CASSQFGTGGAGANVLTF. In DNA, the CDR3 is TGTGCCAGCAGTCAATTCGGGACAGGGGGCGCTGGGGCCAACGTCCTGACTTTC. The V and J genes are TRBV25-1 and TRBJ2-6, with 12 bases that match TRBD1. CDR1 MGHDK and CDR2 SYGVNS come from the germline V gene. J lost 2 bases, V lost 5 bases, and 7 bases had no gene match. This CDR3 is built from 18 residues.